The 27 T cell receptor beta chains below come from one sample, sequenced in a study of blood T cell repertoires in COVID-19. The protocol was immunoSEQ multiplex PCR, while the TCRdb copy is restricted to in-frame clones and leaves out a portion. The data show over 200,000 clones, with 80% to 90% seen just once and around 9% held by the top ten. The specimen sequenced was PBMCs or T cells enriched from blood (not recorded which). Receptor source: a man aged 35 to 55 who had recovered from COVID-19.

The chain has TRBV4-2 and TRBJ1-1, with unresolved D. Per the germline V gene, CDR1 is LGHNA and CDR2 is YNFKEQ. Trimming pared 1 base from V and 8 bases from J, leaving 11 bases between. The CDR3 is made up of 13 amino acids. The CDR3 sequence is CASSQVQEGEAFF. The CDR3 DNA reads as TGTGCCAGCAGCCAAGTTCAGGAGGGAGAAGCTTTCTTT.

The rearrangement links TRBV6-1 to TRBJ2-7, with a weak D call TRBD1 (7 bases). This CDR3 has 14 amino acids. With 2 bases removed from V and 6 bases from J, the gap between germline ends came to 14 bases. The germline CDR1 and CDR2 sequences are MNHNS and SASEGT. The CDR3 protein is CASSERAGGGEQYF. CDR3 DNA: TGTGCCAGCAGTGAAAGGGCAGGGGGAGGCGAGCAGTACTTC.

This chain links TRBV7-9 with TRBJ2-5; the match to TRBD2 covers 7 bases. Trimming at V came to 2 bases and at J to 8 bases, leaving 8 bases not matched to a gene. Germline V CDR1 and CDR2: SEHNR, FQNEAQ (reference sequence). The CDR3 length is 14 residues. As DNA, the CDR3 is TGTGCCAGCAGCTTAATAACAGGACTAGGAACCCAGTACTTC. Residues: CASSLITGLGTQYF.

The J gene is TRBJ2-7, the V gene TRBV7-8, with D hard to call. Germline-derived CDR1 and CDR2 are SGHVS and FQNEAQ. The germline V and J ends were trimmed by 5 bases and 1 base, with 9 bases remaining between them. This CDR3 contains 13 residues. The CDR3 sequence is CASSLGASYEQYF. The CDR3 bases are TGTGCCAGCAGCCTAGGAGCTTCCTACGAGCAGTACTTC.

A note on this clone: Other DNA sequences in the sample encode the same CDR3. The rearrangement joins TRBV5-1 to TRBJ2-7; TRBD1 agrees at 8 bases. CDR3 length: 14 residues. Per germline, CDR1 SGHRS and CDR2 YFSETQ. Unmatched junction bases numbered 3, after V lost 0 bases and J lost 4 bases. The chain's CDR3 is CASSLGQGAYEQYF. CDR3 DNA sequence: TGCGCCAGCAGCTTGGGCCAGGGGGCTTACGAGCAGTACTTC.

The chain has TRBV2 and TRBJ2-1, with 8 bases lining up with TRBD2. Trimming at V came to 4 bases and at J to 3 bases, leaving 11 bases not matched to a gene. Germline lookup yields CDR1 SNHLY and CDR2 FYNNEI. The CDR3 covers 17 residues. CDR3 in amino acids: CASSVVSSGLVYNEQFF. For the CDR3, the DNA is TGTGCCAGCAGTGTAGTGTCTAGCGGGTTGGTCTACAATGAGCAGTTCTTC.

The rearrangement uses TRBV5-1 and TRBJ1-1; a weak D match, TRBD1 (5 bases). V lost 2 bases, J lost 6 bases, and 17 bases lay in between. This CDR3 region has 15 residues. CDR1 is SGHRS, CDR2 YFSETQ, per germline. CDR3 in amino acids: CASSLAGRGDSEAFF. The CDR3 DNA sequence: TGCGCCAGCAGCTTAGCGGGGCGCGGTGACTCTGAAGCTTTCTTT.

The J gene is TRBJ2-7, the V gene TRBV24-1; TRBD2 agrees at 10 bases. Germline CDR1 KGHDR, CDR2 SFDVKD. The V segment lost 4 bases and the J segment 4 bases; nucleotides outside the gene matches: 6. The CDR3 extends over 15 amino acids. The CDR3, as DNA: TGTGCCACCAGTGAATTAGCGGGGGGCAAATACGAGCAGTACTTC. Its protein is CATSELAGGKYEQYF.

The rearrangement uses TRBV21-1 and TRBJ2-7; TRBD1 is the table's D call, not checked against the DNA. TRBV21-1 is a documented pseudogene. The CDR3 consists of 17 residues. The CDR3, as DNA: TGTGCCAGCAGCAAAATGCCCATCCAGGGGTCCTCCTACGAGCAGTACTTC. It specifies CASSKMPIQGSSYEQYF.

The rearrangement joins TRBV6-2 or TRBV6-3 to TRBJ2-2; D gene ambiguous. The CDR3 contains 15 residues. CDR1 is MNHEY and CDR2 is SVGEGT in the germline V gene. The V and J ends lost 7 bases and 3 bases respectively, with 15 bases between them. CDR3 DNA sequence: TGTGCCAGCACCCCTAACACCCGCCACACCGGGGAGCTGTTTTTT. As protein: CASTPNTRHTGELFF.

The V gene is TRBV19, the J gene TRBJ1-5; 8 nucleotides line up with TRBD1. This CDR3 has 13 residues. Germline assignment: CDR1 LNHDA and CDR2 SQIVND (reference sequence). The trim removed 5 bases at V and 9 bases at J, leaving 6 bases unmatched. CDR3 region: CASSPTGGPPQHF. The CDR3 nucleotides are TGTGCCAGTAGTCCCACAGGGGGTCCGCCCCAGCATTTT.

This chain uses TRBV15 with TRBJ1-2; 11 positions match TRBD1. This CDR3 contains 16 residues. With 0 bases clipped from V and 4 bases from J, the junction kept 4 bases outside the gene matches. Germline-derived CDR1 and CDR2 are LNHNV and YYDKDF (reference sequence). The CDR3 protein is CATSREVGTGGYGYTF. The CDR3 bases are TGTGCCACCAGCAGAGAAGTGGGGACAGGGGGCTATGGCTACACCTTC.

This chain links TRBV5-1 with TRBJ2-3; D may be TRBD2 (6 bases). This CDR3 contains 18 residues. The germline gives CDR1 SGHRS, CDR2 YFSETQ. Between the trimmed V and J ends, which lost 0 bases and 1 base, there was a span of 18 bases. CDR3 residues: CASSLGAKAGRGTDTQYF. The CDR3 DNA is TGCGCCAGCAGCTTGGGTGCAAAGGCGGGACGCGGCACAGATACGCAGTATTTT. The variable domain in full, completed from reference TRBV5-1 and TRBJ2-3, reads KAGVTQTPRYLIKTRGQQVTLSCSPISGHRSVSWYQQTPGQGLQFLFEYFSETQRNKGNFPGRFSGRQFSNSRSEMNVSTLELGDSALYLCASSLGAKAGRGTDTQYFGPGTRLTVL.

The rearrangement joins TRBV9 to TRBJ2-1; 11 bases are a match to TRBD2. Unmatched junction bases numbered 5, after V lost 4 bases and J lost 5 bases. The CDR3 runs to 15 residues. Germline CDR1 and CDR2: SGDLS and YYNGEE. The CDR3 region has the DNA TGTGCCAGCAGCCGTAGCGGGAGGGACCACAATGAGCAGTTCTTC. This translates into CASSRSGRDHNEQFF.

This clone has more than one count but fewer than ten. This chain connects TRBV7-7 to TRBJ2-2, with TRBD1 identical over 10 bases. The CDR3 extends over 15 amino acids. Trimming took 5 bases from V and 2 from J; bases not matched to a gene: 2. Germline assignment: CDR1 SSHAT and CDR2 FNYEAQ (reference sequence). CDR3 region: CASSKTGGNTGELFF. CDR3 bases: TGTGCCAGCAGCAAGACAGGGGGCAACACCGGGGAGCTGTTTTTT. Variable domain in full (rest from reference TRBV7-7 and TRBJ2-2): GAGVSQSPRYKVTKRGQDVTLRCDPISSHATLYWYQQALGQGPEFLTYFNYEAQPDKSGLPSDRFSAERPEGSISTLTIQRTEQRDSAMYRCASSKTGGNTGELFFGEGSRLTVL.

This chain uses TRBV5-4 with TRBJ2-3; possibly TRBD2 for D (6 bases). This CDR3 has 15 amino acids. Trimming removed 2 bases from V and 4 bases from J, with 14 bases in between. CDR1 is SGHNT, CDR2 YYREEE, per germline (reference sequence). The CDR3 coding sequence is TGTGCCAGCAGCTTAACGGGAGCAGGAGCAGATACGCAGTATTTT. As protein: CASSLTGAGADTQYF.

The chain uses TRBV5-1 and TRBJ2-7, with D perhaps TRBD2 (5 bases). Germline values: CDR1 SGHRS, CDR2 YFSETQ. The CDR3 has 14 amino acids. V was shortened by 1 base and J by 9 bases, with 17 bases between the two germline ends. CDR3 amino acids: CASSLSGGSTVQYF. DNA of the CDR3: TGCGCCAGCAGCTTGAGCGGCGGGTCTACGGTGCAGTACTTC.

V gene TRBV7-9 combines with J gene TRBJ1-1, with 7 bases fitting TRBD1. Germline lookup yields CDR1 SEHNR and CDR2 FQNEAQ (reference sequence). The CDR3 is made up of 15 amino acids. V dropped 1 base and J dropped 4; count of bases not matched to a gene: 6. CDR3 nucleotides: TGTGCCAGCAGCTTAGAAGAGGGGGCGCGCACTGAAGCTTTCTTT. Encoded protein: CASSLEEGARTEAFF.

This clone was picked up a small number of times. The chain joins TRBV28 to TRBJ2-5; 10 nucleotides agree with TRBD1. The trim removed 7 bases at V and 2 bases at J, leaving 7 bases unmatched. This CDR3 is 15 amino acids long. Germline CDR1 and CDR2: MDHEN and SYDVKM. DNA of the CDR3: TGTGCCAGCAAATCAGACAGGGGGCCTCAAGAGACCCAGTACTTC. Amino acids: CASKSDRGPQETQYF.

The genes are TRBV19 and TRBJ1-1, with 10 nucleotides matching TRBD1. V lost 5 bases and J lost 4; bases outside the gene matches: 10. This CDR3 contains 16 residues. CDR1 is LNHDA and CDR2 is SQIVND in the germline V gene (reference sequence). The CDR3 loop reads CASSPRETGGGTEAFF. For the CDR3, the DNA is TGTGCCAGTAGTCCCCGGGAGACAGGGGGCGGCACTGAAGCTTTCTTT.

The chain employs TRBV6-5 and TRBJ2-7; TRBD2 matches at 8 bases. Trimming took 0 bases from V and 3 from J; bases not matched to a gene: 4. The CDR3 runs 15 residues. Germline V CDR1 and CDR2: MNHEY, SVGAGI. The CDR3 sequence: CASSYSPLAGYEQYF. CDR3 nucleotide sequence: TGTGCCAGCAGTTACTCCCCGCTAGCGGGCTACGAGCAGTACTTC.

The chain employs TRBV27 and TRBJ2-5, with TRBD2 matching 9 bases. The junction had 29 bases not matched to a gene; V was cut back by 5 bases and J by 13 bases. The germline CDR1 and CDR2 sequences are MNHEY and SMNVEV (reference sequence). The CDR3 loop spans 19 amino acids. CDR3: CASSPYRGLRGGPPGILYF. The CDR3 coding sequence is TGTGCCAGCAGTCCCTACAGGGGTCTGCGGGGGGGTCCCCCGGGGATTTTGTACTTC.

This chain connects TRBV3-1 (or the pseudogene TRBV3-2) to TRBJ2-2, with D unresolved. The CDR3 is 13 amino acids. Per the germline V gene, CDR1 is LGHDT and CDR2 is YNNKEL (reference sequence). V shed 2 bases and J shed 6 bases, with 7 bases lying between them. CDR3: CASSQSQSGELFF. The CDR3 DNA sequence: TGTGCCAGCAGCCAATCTCAGTCCGGGGAGCTGTTTTTT.

This rearrangement joins TRBV4-1 to TRBJ2-4, with D maybe TRBD1 (7 bases). The CDR3 spans 17 residues. From germline, CDR1 is MGHRA and CDR2 YSYEKL. Between the trimmed V and J ends, which lost 0 bases and 1 base, there was a span of 13 bases. DNA of the CDR3: TGCGCCAGCAGCCAAGAGTCAGGGGGGCCCGCCAAAAACATTCAGTACTTC. Translation: CASSQESGGPAKNIQYF.

V is TRBV5-1 and J is TRBJ2-3, with 7 bases identical to TRBD2. The CDR3 totals 14 residues. The V segment lost 2 bases and the J segment 6 bases; nucleotides outside the gene matches: 6. The V gene's germline CDR1 is SGHRS and CDR2 YFSETQ. CDR3 amino acids: CASSFWREYDTQYF. The CDR3 DNA follows: TGCGCCAGCAGCTTTTGGCGGGAGTATGATACGCAGTATTTT. The full variable domain, its missing parts supplied by reference TRBV5-1 and TRBJ2-3, is KAGVTQTPRYLIKTRGQQVTLSCSPISGHRSVSWYQQTPGQGLQFLFEYFSETQRNKGNFPGRFSGRQFSNSRSEMNVSTLELGDSALYLCASSFWREYDTQYFGPGTRLTVL.

V gene TRBV18 combines with J gene TRBJ2-5; no reliable D call. V dropped 5 bases and J dropped 1 base, with 14 bases sitting between them. The CDR3 totals 15 residues. Germline CDR1 and CDR2: KGHSH and LQKENI. In DNA form, the CDR3 reads TGTGCCAGCTCAAACTACCACGGATTCCAAGAGACCCAGTACTTC. It translates to CASSNYHGFQETQYF.

V and J are TRBV14 and TRBJ1-2; TRBD1 matches 8 bases. V lost 1 base, J lost 7 bases, and 8 bases stayed unmatched. There are 15 residues in the CDR3. Germline V CDR1 and CDR2: SGHDN, FVKESK. DNA of the CDR3: TGTGCCAGCAGCCAAGCAGGGGGCGCCGGTAGTGGCTACACCTTC. Protein product: CASSQAGGAGSGYTF. Filled out from reference TRBV14 and TRBJ1-2, the complete variable domain reads EAGVTQFPSHSVIEKGQTVTLRCDPISGHDNLYWYRRVMGKEIKFLLHFVKESKQDESGMPNNRFLAERTGGTYSTLKVQPAELEDSGVYFCASSQAGGAGSGYTFGSGTRLTVV.